The next 23 T cell receptor beta chains were all read from a single sample in a study of cytomegalovirus exposure and HLA in healthy donors. In the PCR, 60 Vbeta and 13 Jbeta primers were used. This table comes from immunoSEQ multiplex PCR, and its TCRdb copy is limited to in-frame clones, with some not included. This table holds around 230,000 clones, about 80% found once. Source material: PBMCs. Receptors were obtained from a middle-aged man in good health and CMV-seropositive.

The genes are TRBV5-1 and TRBJ2-1; 9 bases align to TRBD2. Trimming removed 6 bases from V and 9 bases from J; junction bases left unmatched: 10. The length of the CDR3 is 14 residues. CDR1 and CDR2 from the germline V gene are SGHRS and YFSETQ. In DNA, the CDR3 is TGCGCCAGCACCTCGGAGGGAGCGGGGGGTGAGCAGTTCTTC. Translated: CASTSEGAGGEQFF.

The rearrangement uses TRBV18 and TRBJ2-1, with D perhaps TRBD1 (5 bases). The CDR3 consists of 15 residues. The germline V gene encodes CDR1 KGHSH and CDR2 LQKENI. Trimming shortened V by 0 bases and J by 6 bases, and 12 bases separated the two germline ends. The CDR3 sequence is CASSPPMGLGNEQFF. The CDR3 coding sequence is TGTGCCAGCTCACCACCGATGGGGCTGGGCAATGAGCAGTTCTTC.

The V and J genes are TRBV10-3 and TRBJ2-1; TRBD1 agrees at 9 bases. CDR1 is ENHRY and CDR2 is SYGVKD in the germline V gene. This CDR3 comprises 15 residues. After removal of 2 bases from V and 4 bases from J, the junction contained 3 bases not matched to a gene. CDR3 nucleotides: TGTGCCATCAGTGAGAGCGGGACAGGGTACAATGAGCAGTTCTTC. It specifies CAISESGTGYNEQFF.

The CDR3 nucleotides read TGTGCCAGCAGGGGACAGTATAGCAATCAGCCCCAGCATTTT. Translating gives CASRGQYSNQPQHF. V gene TRBV2 combines with J gene TRBJ1-5; 7 bases fit TRBD1. V shed 6 bases and J 0 bases; nucleotides not matched to a gene: 2. Germline CDR1 and CDR2: SNHLY and FYNNEI. This CDR3 is built from 14 residues.

The chain combines TRBV9 with TRBJ2-1, with a tentative D call TRBD1 (5 bases). The V end was cut by 4 bases, the J end by 8 bases, with 22 bases between. Germline V gene data show CDR1 as SGDLS and CDR2 as YYNGEE. The CDR3 extends over 16 amino acids. The CDR3 DNA reads TGTGCCAGCAGCCCCTCCAGGGTATCAAACAAAGATGAGCAGTTCTTC. It translates to CASSPSRVSNKDEQFF.

The J gene is TRBJ2-2, the V gene TRBV18, with a weak D call TRBD2 (6 bases). Trimming removed 9 bases at V and 3 bases at J, with 17 bases between. The length of the CDR3 is 15 residues. CDR1 is KGHSH and CDR2 is LQKENI in the germline V gene. CDR3 sequence reads: CASSVEGYDTGELFF. As DNA, the CDR3 is TGTGCCAGTTCAGTGGAGGGGTACGACACCGGGGAGCTGTTTTTT.

The V and J genes are TRBV19 and TRBJ1-4; TRBD1 matches at 9 bases. V lost 4 bases to trimming and J lost 3 bases; unmatched junction nucleotides: 15. The CDR3 totals 19 residues. Germline CDR1 reads LNHDA; CDR2 reads SQIVND (reference sequence). The CDR3 reads CASSRLRDRASVANEKLFF. The CDR3 bases are TGTGCCAGTAGTAGGCTACGGGACAGGGCGTCCGTTGCTAATGAAAAACTGTTTTTT.

This chain uses TRBV2 with TRBJ2-5, with 11 bases aligning to TRBD2. V trimming: 11 bases; J trimming: 4 bases; junction bases outside the gene matches: 9. CDR1 SNHLY and CDR2 FYNNEI come from the germline V gene. CDR3 length equals 14 residues. The CDR3 DNA is TGTGCCTCCTCCGGCCTAGCGGGAGGAGAGACCCAGTACTTC. The encoded protein is CASSGLAGGETQYF.

The V and J genes are TRBV9 and TRBJ2-1, with 15 bases identical to TRBD2. V gave up 2 bases and J gave up 7 bases; unmatched junction bases: 7. The CDR3 runs 17 residues. Looked up from germline, CDR1 is SGDLS and CDR2 is YYNGEE. The CDR3 bases are TGTGCCAGCAGCGTGCAGGGACTAGCGGGAGGACAGAATGAGCAGTTCTTC. It encodes CASSVQGLAGGQNEQFF.

The V call is TRBV7-2, the J call TRBJ2-6, with D tentatively TRBD2 (5 bases). CDR3 length equals 16 residues. Germline CDR1 and CDR2: SGHTA and FQGNSA. V was pared by 1 base and J by 1 base, with 8 bases between. CDR3 sequence (DNA): TGTGCCAGCAGCTTAGTTCGGGGATCTGGGGCCAACGTCCTGACTTTC. This encodes CASSLVRGSGANVLTF.

The V call is TRBV4-1, the J call TRBJ1-2; D remains ambiguous. Germline CDR1 is MGHRA and CDR2 is YSYEKL. This CDR3 contains 14 residues. V was shortened by 2 bases and J by 2 bases, with 9 bases between the two germline ends. The CDR3 nucleotides are TGCGCCAGCAGCCAAATCACAGAAAACTATGGCTACACCTTC. It specifies CASSQITENYGYTF.

The chain recombines TRBV5-1 with TRBJ2-1, with 8 bases that match TRBD1. Germline CDR1 reads SGHRS; CDR2 reads YFSETQ. V gave up 4 bases and J gave up 5 bases; unmatched junction bases: 5. The CDR3 length is 14 residues. This CDR3 is CASSPGQGHNEQFF. CDR3 in DNA: TGCGCCAGCAGCCCAGGACAGGGCCACAATGAGCAGTTCTTC.

The rearrangement joins TRBV7-9 to TRBJ1-1; possibly TRBD1 for D (6 bases). V was cut by 0 bases and J by 7 bases, with 15 bases left in between. Germline assignment: CDR1 SEHNR and CDR2 FQNEAQ (reference sequence). The CDR3 runs to 15 residues. CDR3 nucleotides: TGTGCCAGCAGCTTAGCGTGGGAAGAAGGGGGTGAAGCTTTCTTT. Encoded protein: CASSLAWEEGGEAFF.

The gene calls are TRBV9 and TRBJ2-3; a weak D match, TRBD2 (5 bases). The CDR3 covers 16 residues. Germline lookup yields CDR1 SGDLS and CDR2 YYNGEE. Trimming left V 0 bases short and J 3 bases short, with 14 bases between. The CDR3 is CASSVGGVGLTDTQYF. The CDR3, as DNA: TGTGCCAGCAGCGTAGGGGGAGTCGGTCTGACAGATACGCAGTATTTT.

V and J are TRBV7-9 and TRBJ2-3; 9 bases are shared with TRBD2. Germline V gene data show CDR1 as SEHNR and CDR2 as FQNEAQ (reference sequence). The CDR3 loop spans 16 amino acids. The junction had 11 bases not matched to a gene; V was cut back by 6 bases and J by 4 bases. The CDR3: CASRTWAGGQADTQYF. The CDR3 bases are TGTGCCAGCAGGACCTGGGCGGGAGGGCAGGCAGATACGCAGTATTTT. Filled out from reference TRBV7-9 and TRBJ2-3, the complete variable domain reads DTGVSQNPRHKITKRGQNVTFRCDPISEHNRLYWYRQTLGQGPEFLTYFQNEAQLEKSRLLSDRFSAERPKGSFSTLEIQRTEQGDSAMYLCASRTWAGGQADTQYFGPGTRLTVL.

This CDR3 is CASSFFPGRTGDEKLFF. The CDR3 DNA follows: TGCGCCAGCAGCTTTTTCCCTGGACGGACGGGGGATGAAAAACTGTTTTTT. The rearrangement links TRBV5-1 to TRBJ1-4; D might be TRBD1 (5 bases). Germline loops: CDR1 SGHRS, CDR2 YFSETQ. The V gene lost 2 bases and the J gene lost 6 bases, with 20 bases spanning the gap. The CDR3 contains 17 residues.

This chain uses TRBV9 with TRBJ1-1; tentative D call: TRBD1 (5 bases). V was pared by 4 bases and J by 1 base, with 11 bases between. The length of the CDR3 is 14 residues. Germline assignment: CDR1 SGDLS and CDR2 YYNGEE. The CDR3 coding sequence is TGTGCCAGCAGCTTGGAGGGGTGGAACACTGAAGCTTTCTTT. It specifies CASSLEGWNTEAFF. Full variable domain (missing parts from reference TRBV9 and TRBJ1-1): DSGVTQTPKHLITATGQRVTLRCSPRSGDLSVYWYQQSLDQGLQFLIQYYNGEERAKGNILERFSAQQFPDLHSELNLSSLELGDSALYFCASSLEGWNTEAFFGQGTRLTVV.

This clone has a single count. CDR3 sequence: CASSVVAGGRYEQYF. The CDR3 DNA sequence: TGTGCCAGTAGTGTAGTAGCGGGAGGTCGGTACGAGCAGTACTTC. The V gene is TRBV19, the J gene TRBJ2-7; 10 positions agree with TRBD2. Trimming took 5 bases from V and 4 from J; bases not matched to a gene: 8. The length of the CDR3 is 15 residues. The V gene's germline CDR1 is LNHDA and CDR2 SQIVND (reference sequence).

The J gene is TRBJ1-1, the V gene TRBV5-1; TRBD1 matches at 7 bases. The CDR3 extends over 14 amino acids. J gave up 4 bases and V 0 bases, and 3 bases lay outside the gene matches. Germline-derived CDR1 and CDR2 are SGHRS and YFSETQ. The CDR3 DNA reads as TGCGCCAGCAGCTTGGCGGGGGACAGCACTGAAGCTTTCTTT. The encoded protein is CASSLAGDSTEAFF.

CDR3: CASSQFGIRETQYF. CDR3 coding DNA: TGTGCCAGCAGCCAGTTTGGTATCCGAGAGACCCAGTACTTC. The chain joins TRBV7-9 to TRBJ2-5, with D hard to call. Trimming removed 5 bases at V and 4 bases at J, with 14 bases between. From germline, CDR1 is SEHNR and CDR2 FQNEAQ (reference sequence). The CDR3 sequence is 14 residues long.

This chain uses TRBV7-9 with TRBJ2-1, with a weak D call TRBD1 (5 bases). This CDR3 comprises 11 residues. V lost 6 bases to trimming and J lost 5 bases, with 5 bases between them. The germline CDR1 and CDR2 sequences are SEHNR and FQNEAQ (reference sequence). The CDR3: CASRDNNEQFF. CDR3 DNA: TGTGCCAGCAGGGACAACAATGAGCAGTTCTTC.

This chain joins TRBV7-9 and TRBJ2-7; maybe TRBD1 (5 bases). Germline CDR1 SEHNR, CDR2 FQNEAQ (reference sequence). V shed 1 base and J shed 6 bases, with 7 bases lying between them. This CDR3 comprises 12 residues. CDR3 sequence: CASSLEGREQYV. CDR3 in DNA: TGTGCCAGCAGCTTAGAGGGGCGCGAGCAGTACGTC.

This clone appeared once. V gene TRBV29-1 combines with J gene TRBJ2-5; 7 positions agree with TRBD2. V trimming: 2 bases; J trimming: 2 bases; junction bases outside the gene matches: 5. The CDR3 is 14 residues long. Per the germline V gene, CDR1 is SQVTM and CDR2 is ANQGSEA. The CDR3 DNA sequence: TGCAGCGTTGAACTAGCGGAGACTCAAGAGACCCAGTACTTC. Translation gives CSVELAETQETQYF. The full variable domain, its missing parts supplied by reference TRBV29-1 and TRBJ2-5, is SAVISQKPSRDICQRGTSLTIQCQVDSQVTMMFWYRQQPGQSLTLIATANQGSEATYESGFVIDKFPISRPNLTFSTLTVSNMSPEDSSIYLCSVELAETQETQYFGPGTRLLVL.